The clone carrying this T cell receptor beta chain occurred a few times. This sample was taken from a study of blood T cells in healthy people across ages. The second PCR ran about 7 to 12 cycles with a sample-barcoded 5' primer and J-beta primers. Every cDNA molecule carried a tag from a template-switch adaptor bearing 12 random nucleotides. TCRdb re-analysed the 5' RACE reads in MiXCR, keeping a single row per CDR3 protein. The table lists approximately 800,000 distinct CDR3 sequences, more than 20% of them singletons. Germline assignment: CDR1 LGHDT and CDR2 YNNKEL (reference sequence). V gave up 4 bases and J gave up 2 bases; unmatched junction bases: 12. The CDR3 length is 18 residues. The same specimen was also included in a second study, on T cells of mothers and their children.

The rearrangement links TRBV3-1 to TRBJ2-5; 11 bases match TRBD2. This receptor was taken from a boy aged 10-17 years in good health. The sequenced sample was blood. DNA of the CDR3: TGTGCCAGCAGCCCTGGAATAGCGGGGGGGCGACAACAAGAGACCCAGTACTTC. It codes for CASSPGIAGGRQQETQYF.